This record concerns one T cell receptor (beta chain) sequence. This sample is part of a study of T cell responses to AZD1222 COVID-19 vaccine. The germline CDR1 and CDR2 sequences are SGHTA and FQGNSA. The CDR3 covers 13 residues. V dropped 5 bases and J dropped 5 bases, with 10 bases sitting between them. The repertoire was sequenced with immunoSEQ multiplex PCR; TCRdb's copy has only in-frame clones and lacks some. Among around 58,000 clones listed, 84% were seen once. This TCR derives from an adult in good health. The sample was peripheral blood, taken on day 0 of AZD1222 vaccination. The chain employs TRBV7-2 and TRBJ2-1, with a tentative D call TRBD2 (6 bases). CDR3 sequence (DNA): TGTGCCAGCAGCGCGGGACCAGACAATGAGCAGTTCTTC. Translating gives CASSAGPDNEQFF. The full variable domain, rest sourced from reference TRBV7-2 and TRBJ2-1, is GAGVSQSPSNKVTEKGKDVELRCDPISGHTALYWYRQSLGQGLEFLIYFQGNSAPDKSGLPSDRFSAERTGGSVSTLTIQRTQQEDSAVYLCASSAGPDNEQFFGPGTRLTVL.